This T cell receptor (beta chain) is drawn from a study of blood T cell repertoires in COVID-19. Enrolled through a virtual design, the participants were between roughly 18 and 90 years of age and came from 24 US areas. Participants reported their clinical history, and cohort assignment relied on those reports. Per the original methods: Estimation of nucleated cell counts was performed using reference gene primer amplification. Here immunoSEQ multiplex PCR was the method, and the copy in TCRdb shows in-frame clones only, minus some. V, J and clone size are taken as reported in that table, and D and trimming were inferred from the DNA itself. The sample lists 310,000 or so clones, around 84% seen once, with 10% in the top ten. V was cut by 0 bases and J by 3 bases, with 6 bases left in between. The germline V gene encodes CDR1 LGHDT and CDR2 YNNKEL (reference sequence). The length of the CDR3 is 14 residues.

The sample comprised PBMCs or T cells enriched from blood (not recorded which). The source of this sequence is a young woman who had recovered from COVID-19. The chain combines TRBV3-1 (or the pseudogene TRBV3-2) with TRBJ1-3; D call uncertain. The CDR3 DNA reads TGTGCCAGCAGCCAAGATCTCGGTGGAAACACCATATATTTT. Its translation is CASSQDLGGNTIYF.